This TCR beta chain was recorded in a study of blood T cell repertoires in COVID-19. As for the study in general: Samples came from the United States, Italy and Spain, spanning acute and convalescent COVID-19. Sources were T cells, B-cell-depleted T cells, or PBMCs; the material itself was cDNA or gDNA.

The authors' processing: Nucleated cell number was recorded as an estimate derived from reference gene primer amplification. Generated by immunoSEQ multiplex PCR, the TCRdb table keeps only in-frame clones and is missing some. That table supplies the V and J calls and clone size; D and trimming were determined from the DNA. The data contain 100,000 or so clones, more than 80% of them singletons. Per the germline V gene, CDR1 is KGHDR and CDR2 is SFDVKD. This CDR3 is 15 amino acids long. The V and J ends lost 1 base and 3 bases respectively, with 9 bases between them. Sequencing was done on a sample of peripheral blood. The receptor's source is a woman in her 70s with acute or convalescent COVID-19. The chain links TRBV24-1 to TRBJ1-5, with a possible D match to TRBD1 (5 bases). CDR3 loop: CATSDFRENNQPQHF. The CDR3 DNA is TGTGCCACCAGTGATTTCAGGGAAAACAATCAGCCCCAGCATTTT.